The source of this T cell receptor (beta chain) is a study of blood T cell repertoires in COVID-19. The repertoire was sequenced with immunoSEQ multiplex PCR; TCRdb's copy has only in-frame clones and lacks some. The sample gives 85,000 to 95,000 clones, around nine tenths of which show up once; approximately 5.4% is in the top ten. CDR1 is MNHEY and CDR2 is SVGAGI in the germline V gene. The CDR3 extends over 13 amino acids. V was trimmed by 7 bases and J by 4 bases, leaving 11 bases between them. Material: peripheral blood. This receptor was taken from a man aged 55 to 70 with COVID-19, enrolled during active disease. The rearrangement links TRBV6-5 to TRBJ1-3; maybe TRBD1 (6 bases). The CDR3 sequence: CASTSGTGNTIYF. CDR3 nucleotides: TGTGCCAGCACCTCCGGGACAGGAAACACCATATATTTT.